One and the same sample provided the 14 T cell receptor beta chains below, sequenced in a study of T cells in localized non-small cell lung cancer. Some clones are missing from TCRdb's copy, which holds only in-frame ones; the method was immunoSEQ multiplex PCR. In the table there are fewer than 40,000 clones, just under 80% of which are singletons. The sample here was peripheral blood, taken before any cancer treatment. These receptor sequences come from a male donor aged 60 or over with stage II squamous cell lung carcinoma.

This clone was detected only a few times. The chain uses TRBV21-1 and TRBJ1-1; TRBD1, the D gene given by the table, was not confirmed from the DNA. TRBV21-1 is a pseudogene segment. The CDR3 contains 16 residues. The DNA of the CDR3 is TGTGCCAGCAGCGTGGGACAGGGGGGCCCGGACACTGAAGCTTTCTTT. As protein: CASSVGQGGPDTEAFF.

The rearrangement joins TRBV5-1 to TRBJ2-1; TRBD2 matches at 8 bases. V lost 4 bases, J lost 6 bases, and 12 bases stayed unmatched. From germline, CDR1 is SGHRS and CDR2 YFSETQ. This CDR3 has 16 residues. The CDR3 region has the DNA TGCGCCAGCAGCGTGGGACTAGTGGGGACGGGCAATGAGCAGTTCTTC. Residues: CASSVGLVGTGNEQFF.

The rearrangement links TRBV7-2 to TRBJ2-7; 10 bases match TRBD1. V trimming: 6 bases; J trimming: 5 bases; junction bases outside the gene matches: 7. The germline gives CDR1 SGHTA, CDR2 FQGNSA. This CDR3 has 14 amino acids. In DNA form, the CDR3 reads TGTGCCAGCAGGTCCGGGACAGGGGACAACGAGCAGTACTTC. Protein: CASRSGTGDNEQYF.

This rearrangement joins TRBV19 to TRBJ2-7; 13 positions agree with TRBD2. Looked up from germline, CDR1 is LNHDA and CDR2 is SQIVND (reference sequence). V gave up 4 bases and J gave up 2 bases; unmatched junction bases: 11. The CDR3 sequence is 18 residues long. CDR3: CASSTHSSGTSGTYEQYF. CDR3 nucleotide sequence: TGTGCCAGTAGTACCCATTCTTCCGGGACTAGCGGGACCTACGAGCAGTACTTC.

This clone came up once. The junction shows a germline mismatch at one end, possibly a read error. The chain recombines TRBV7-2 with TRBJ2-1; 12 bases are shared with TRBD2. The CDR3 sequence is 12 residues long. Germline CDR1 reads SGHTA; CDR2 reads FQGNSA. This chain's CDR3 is CASSGKLAGGIF. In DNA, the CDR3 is TGTGCCAGCAGCGGTAAACTAGCGGGAGGAATCTTC.

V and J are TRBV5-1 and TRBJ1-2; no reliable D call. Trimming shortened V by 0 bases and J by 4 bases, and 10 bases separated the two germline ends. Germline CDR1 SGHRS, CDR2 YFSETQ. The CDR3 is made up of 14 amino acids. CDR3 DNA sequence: TGCGCCAGCAGCTTGGATAGTAGTTCCTATGGCTACACCTTC. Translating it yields CASSLDSSSYGYTF.

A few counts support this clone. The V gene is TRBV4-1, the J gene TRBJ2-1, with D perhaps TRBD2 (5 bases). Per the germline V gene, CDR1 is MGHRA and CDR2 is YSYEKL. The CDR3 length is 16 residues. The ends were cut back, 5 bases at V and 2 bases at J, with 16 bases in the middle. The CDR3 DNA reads TGCGCCAGCAGCGAAGCCTCGTGGGAGACCTACAATGAGCAGTTCTTC. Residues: CASSEASWETYNEQFF.

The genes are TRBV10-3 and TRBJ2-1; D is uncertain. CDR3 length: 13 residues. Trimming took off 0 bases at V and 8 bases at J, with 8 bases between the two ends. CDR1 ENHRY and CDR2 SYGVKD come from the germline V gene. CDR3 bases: TGTGCCATCAGTGAGTCGAACGGTCATGAGCAGTTCTTC. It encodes CAISESNGHEQFF.

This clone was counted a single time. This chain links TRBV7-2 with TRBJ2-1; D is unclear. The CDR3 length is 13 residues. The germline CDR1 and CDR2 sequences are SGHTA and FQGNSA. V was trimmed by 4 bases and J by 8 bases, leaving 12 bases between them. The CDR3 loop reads CASSSRPIDEQFF. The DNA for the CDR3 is TGTGCCAGCAGCTCGCGGCCAATAGATGAGCAGTTCTTC.

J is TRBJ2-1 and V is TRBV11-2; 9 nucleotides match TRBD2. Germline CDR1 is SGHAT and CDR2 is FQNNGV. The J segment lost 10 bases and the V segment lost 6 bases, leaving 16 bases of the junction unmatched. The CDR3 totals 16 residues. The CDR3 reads CASSAPGTSHLREQFF. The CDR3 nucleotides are TGTGCCAGCAGTGCCCCCGGGACTAGCCATTTAAGAGAGCAGTTCTTC.

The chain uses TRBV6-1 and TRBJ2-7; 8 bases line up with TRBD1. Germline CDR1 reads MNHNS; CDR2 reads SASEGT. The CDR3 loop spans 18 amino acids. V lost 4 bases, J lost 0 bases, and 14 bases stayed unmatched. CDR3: CASSAPPTKTGGSYEQYF. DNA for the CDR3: TGTGCCAGCAGTGCCCCCCCCACCAAAACAGGGGGCTCCTACGAGCAGTACTTC.

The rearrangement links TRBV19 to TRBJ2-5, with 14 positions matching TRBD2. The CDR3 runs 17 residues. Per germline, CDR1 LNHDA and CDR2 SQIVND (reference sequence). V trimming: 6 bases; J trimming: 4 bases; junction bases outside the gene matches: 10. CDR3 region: CASSPGTSGRPRETQYF. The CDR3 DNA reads TGTGCCAGTAGCCCCGGGACTAGCGGGAGACCGCGAGAGACCCAGTACTTC.

The CDR3 DNA follows: TGCGCCAGCAGCCAAGCGGGGAGTAACAATGAGCAGTTCTTC. Translation: CASSQAGSNNEQFF. The rearrangement links TRBV4-3 to TRBJ2-1, with D tentatively TRBD2 (5 bases). CDR1 is LGHNA, CDR2 YSLEER, per germline. Trimming removed 1 base from V and 5 bases from J, with 9 bases in between. This CDR3 is 14 amino acids long.

CDR3 bases: TGTGCCAGCAGCCGCTATAGCGGGAGGAACTCCTACGAGCAGTACTTC. Protein sequence: CASSRYSGRNSYEQYF. The chain employs TRBV11-1 and TRBJ2-7; 10 bases align to TRBD2. The germline V gene has CDR1 SGHAT and CDR2 FQDESV (reference sequence). The junction had 7 bases not matched to a gene; V was cut back by 5 bases and J by 0 bases. This CDR3 comprises 16 residues. Combining the CDR3 with reference TRBV11-1 and TRBJ2-7 gives the whole variable domain EAEVAQSPRYKITEKSQAVAFWCDPISGHATLYWYRQILGQGPELLVQFQDESVVDDSQLPKDRFSAERLKGVDSTLKIQPAELGDSAMYLCASSRYSGRNSYEQYFGPGTRLTVT.